This TCR beta chain stems from a study of blood T cell repertoires in COVID-19. Study at large: Samples of COVID-19 (acute and convalescent) were obtained from the United States, Italy and Spain. Nucleic acid was either cDNA or gDNA, and it came from T cells, B-cell-depleted T cells, or PBMCs.

Per the authors' pipeline: Scientists estimated how many nucleated cells there were by amplifying reference gene primers. Method: immunoSEQ multiplex PCR; TCRdb's copy keeps in-frame clones and lacks some. For V, J and clone size, that table is used; D and trimming come from the DNA. Of 210,000 or so clones in the sample, about 90% were seen once. With 3 bases clipped from V and 5 bases from J, the junction kept 18 bases outside the gene matches. This CDR3 comprises 20 residues. Germline-derived CDR1 and CDR2 are MDHEN and SYDVKM. This clonotype was sampled from a man younger than 40 with acute or convalescent COVID-19. V usage is TRBV28 and J usage is TRBJ2-1; TRBD2 aligns across 11 bases. Sequenced material: peripheral blood. The CDR3 is CASSFPLSSGRYNVNNEQFF. DNA for the CDR3: TGTGCCAGCAGTTTTCCCTTGTCTAGCGGGAGGTACAACGTGAACAATGAGCAGTTCTTC.